The 18 T cell receptor beta chains below were found in one sample sequenced in a study of graft-versus-host responses after intestinal transplantation. Libraries were prepared by immunoSEQ multiplex PCR; TCRdb keeps only in-frame clonotypes and omits some of them. The top ten clones hold approximately 7.2% of a sample with over 650 clones, 85% to 95% of them seen once. The source was PBMCs, collected 26 days after transplant. These receptors all stem from a human patient who received an intestinal transplant, so some T cells may come from the graft donor.

The V gene is TRBV2, the J gene TRBJ2-7; TRBD2 agrees at 10 bases. The CDR3 spans 15 residues. J gave up 3 bases and V 6 bases, and 8 bases lay outside the gene matches. CDR1 is SNHLY and CDR2 is FYNNEI in the germline V gene. The CDR3 nucleotides are TGTGCCAGCAGCGGTAGCGGGAGGTTGGACTACGAGCAGTACTTC. This gives the protein CASSGSGRLDYEQYF.

The chain has TRBV10-1 and TRBJ2-4, with TRBD1 matching 7 bases. Germline CDR1 reads WNHNN; CDR2 reads SYGVQD (reference sequence). There are 14 residues in the CDR3. With V trimmed by 6 bases and J by 3 bases, 5 bases remained unmatched. The CDR3: CASRQGYDKNIQYF. The CDR3 DNA follows: TGCGCCAGCAGACAGGGGTACGACAAAAACATTCAGTACTTC.

The chain has TRBV14 and TRBJ2-5; D uncertain. V was trimmed by 4 bases and J by 2 bases, leaving 11 bases between them. Germline V lookup: CDR1 SGHDN, CDR2 FVKESK. The CDR3 is 14 residues long. The CDR3 here is CASSPRLGQETQYF. Written as DNA, the CDR3 is TGTGCCAGCAGCCCAAGGTTGGGGCAAGAGACCCAGTACTTC. Filled out from reference TRBV14 and TRBJ2-5, the complete variable domain reads EAGVTQFPSHSVIEKGQTVTLRCDPISGHDNLYWYRRVMGKEIKFLLHFVKESKQDESGMPNNRFLAERTGGTYSTLKVQPAELEDSGVYFCASSPRLGQETQYFGPGTRLLVL.

V gene TRBV11-1 combines with J gene TRBJ2-5, with no clear D. Near its end, the DNA agrees better with TRBJ2-7, so the J call may be wrong. Germline CDR1 reads SGHAT; CDR2 reads FQDESV (reference sequence). CDR3 length: 14 residues. The chain's CDR3 is CASSLRRSIYEQYF. Written as DNA, the CDR3 is TGTGCCAGCAGCTTAAGACGTAGCATCTACGAGCAGTACTTC.

This clone was detected once. As DNA, the CDR3 is TGTGCCAGCAGCCTGACGACAGCCTCCTACGAGCAGTACTTC. Its protein product is CASSLTTASYEQYF. The rearrangement uses TRBV7-2 and TRBJ2-7; a possible D gene is TRBD1 (5 bases). In germline, CDR1 is SGHTA, CDR2 FQGNSA. V lost 5 bases and J 0 bases, leaving 11 bases between the germline ends. The CDR3 spans 14 residues.

The rearrangement joins TRBV21-1 to TRBJ2-7; TRBD1 is taken as the D call from the table, unchecked against the DNA. TRBV21-1 is a known pseudogene. CDR3 length equals 16 residues. DNA for the CDR3: TGTGCCAGCAGCAAGAGGACAGGGGGCGGTTGGCACGAGCAGTACTTC. Amino acid sequence: CASSKRTGGGWHEQYF.

The chain has TRBV12-5 and TRBJ1-2; 10 positions agree with TRBD1. The V gene end was trimmed by 1 base and the J gene end by 5 bases; junction bases not matched to a gene: 1. Germline V gene lookup returns CDR1 LGHNT and CDR2 FRNRAP. This CDR3 spans 14 amino acids. The CDR3 here is CASGLGQGAYGYTF. DNA for the CDR3: TGTGCTAGTGGTTTGGGACAGGGGGCGTATGGCTACACCTTC.

This sequence joins TRBV27 and TRBJ2-1, with 14 bases fitting TRBD2. This CDR3 spans 15 amino acids. Germline V gene sequence: CDR1 MNHEY, CDR2 SMNVEV (reference sequence). V was pared by 5 bases and J by 9 bases, with 6 bases of the junction left unmatched. The CDR3 DNA sequence: TGTGCCAGCAGTCCCGGGACTAGCGGGAGAGGTGAGCAGTTCTTC. Its translation: CASSPGTSGRGEQFF.

This chain connects TRBV4-1 to TRBJ2-1; 14 bases map to TRBD2. This CDR3 contains 20 residues. V lost 0 bases to trimming and J lost 3 bases; unmatched junction nucleotides: 10. The germline V gene encodes CDR1 MGHRA and CDR2 YSYEKL. In DNA, the CDR3 is TGCGCCAGCAGCCAAGATCGGAAGAGACTAGCGGGAGGGCACTACAATGAGCAGTTCTTC. This translates into CASSQDRKRLAGGHYNEQFF.

The chain combines TRBV7-9 with TRBJ1-1; unclear D gene. Germline V CDR1 and CDR2: SEHNR, FQNEAQ (reference sequence). The V end was cut by 3 bases, the J end by 0 bases, with 5 bases between. This CDR3 region has 13 residues. The CDR3 nucleotides read TGTGCCAGCAGCTTTAGGTTGAACACTGAAGCTTTCTTT. Encoded protein: CASSFRLNTEAFF.

The V call is TRBV7-6, the J call TRBJ2-1; 11 nucleotides match TRBD2. V lost 5 bases to trimming and J lost 2 bases; unmatched junction nucleotides: 11. In germline, CDR1 is SGHVS, CDR2 FNYEAQ. There are 18 residues in the CDR3. This CDR3 reads CASSTDPLAGVPYNEQFF. For the CDR3, the DNA is TGTGCCAGCAGCACAGACCCACTAGCGGGAGTTCCCTACAATGAGCAGTTCTTC.

The chain links TRBV4-1 to TRBJ2-7; TRBD1 is a possible D gene (6 bases). Germline V gives CDR1 MGHRA, CDR2 YSYEKL. V was cut by 4 bases and J by 3 bases, with 16 bases left in between. CDR3 length: 15 amino acids. CDR3 amino acids: CASSPSGQRDYEQYF. CDR3 coding DNA: TGCGCCAGCAGCCCCTCCGGACAGAGAGACTACGAGCAGTACTTC.

The chain recombines TRBV19 with TRBJ2-5; D unresolved. The length of the CDR3 is 12 residues. Deletions cut 4 bases from V and 3 bases from J, with 6 bases between. From germline, CDR1 is LNHDA and CDR2 SQIVND (reference sequence). The CDR3 region is CASSRTEETQYF. CDR3 coding DNA: TGTGCCAGTAGTAGGACGGAAGAGACCCAGTACTTC. The full variable domain, in which reference TRBV19 and TRBJ2-5 provide the parts outside the CDR3, is DGGITQSPKYLFRKEGQNVTLSCEQNLNHDAMYWYRQDPGQGLRLIYYSQIVNDFQKGDIAEGYSVSREKKESFPLTVTSAQKNPTAFYLCASSRTEETQYFGPGTRLLVL.

This chain uses TRBV11-1 with TRBJ2-1, with TRBD1 matching over 8 bases. J was trimmed by 3 bases and V by 1 base; bases with no gene match: 2. The CDR3 contains 15 residues. Germline CDR1 is SGHAT and CDR2 is FQDESV (reference sequence). CDR3 sequence: CASSLVTGGYNEQFF. The CDR3 DNA reads as TGTGCCAGCAGCTTAGTAACAGGGGGCTACAATGAGCAGTTCTTC.

V usage is TRBV5-4 and J usage is TRBJ2-7, with D hard to call. CDR1 and CDR2 from the germline V gene are SGHNT and YYREEE (reference sequence). The V and J ends lost 0 bases and 6 bases respectively, with 7 bases between them. The CDR3 spans 12 residues. CDR3 in DNA: TGTGCCAGCAGCTTGGAAACGAGCGAGCAGTACTTC. Translated, it gives CASSLETSEQYF. The variable domain in full, completed from reference TRBV5-4 and TRBJ2-7, reads ETGVTQSPTHLIKTRGQQVTLRCSSQSGHNTVSWYQQALGQGPQFIFQYYREEENGRGNFPPRFSGLQFPNYSSELNVNALELDDSALYLCASSLETSEQYFGPGTRLTVT.

Concerning this clone: The junction departs from germline at one end; a sequencing error may be responsible. CDR3: CAGSFRDGYTF. The CDR3 bases are TGTGCCGGCAGCTTTCGGGATGGCTACACCTTC. The chain combines TRBV28 with TRBJ1-2, with D uncertain. The CDR3 consists of 11 residues. Germline-derived CDR1 and CDR2 are MDHEN and SYDVKM.

In this sample, this clone turned up once. This rearrangement joins TRBV5-1 to TRBJ2-2; D perhaps matches TRBD2 (5 bases). The CDR3 is 15 amino acids. Germline loops: CDR1 SGHRS, CDR2 YFSETQ. V lost 2 bases to trimming and J lost 10 bases, with 18 bases between them. CDR3: CASSFRGLKLAELFF. CDR3 in DNA: TGCGCCAGCAGCTTTCGGGGATTAAAACTGGCGGAGCTGTTTTTT. The variable domain in full, with the rest retrieved from reference TRBV5-1 and TRBJ2-2, is KAGVTQTPRYLIKTRGQQVTLSCSPISGHRSVSWYQQTPGQGLQFLFEYFSETQRNKGNFPGRFSGRQFSNSRSEMNVSTLELGDSALYLCASSFRGLKLAELFFGEGSRLTVL.

The V call is TRBV25-1, the J call TRBJ2-1; D unresolved. The CDR3 loop spans 13 amino acids. Germline-derived CDR1 and CDR2 are MGHDK and SYGVNS. V gave up 5 bases and J gave up 7 bases, with 12 bases separating them. DNA of the CDR3: TGTGCCAGCAGTCTTCAGACTCGGAATGAGCAGTTCTTC. Protein product: CASSLQTRNEQFF.